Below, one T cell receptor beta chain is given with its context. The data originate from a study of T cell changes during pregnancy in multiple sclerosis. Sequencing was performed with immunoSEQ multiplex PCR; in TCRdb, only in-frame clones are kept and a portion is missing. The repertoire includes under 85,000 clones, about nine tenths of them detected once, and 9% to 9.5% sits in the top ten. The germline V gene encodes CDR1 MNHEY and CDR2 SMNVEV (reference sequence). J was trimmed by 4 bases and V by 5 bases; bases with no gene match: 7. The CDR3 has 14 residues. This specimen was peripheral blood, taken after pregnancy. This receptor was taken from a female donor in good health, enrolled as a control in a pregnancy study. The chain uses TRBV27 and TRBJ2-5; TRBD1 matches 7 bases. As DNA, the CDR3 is TGTGCCAGCAGTCCAACGACAGGGTTAGAGACCCAGTACTTC. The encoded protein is CASSPTTGLETQYF.